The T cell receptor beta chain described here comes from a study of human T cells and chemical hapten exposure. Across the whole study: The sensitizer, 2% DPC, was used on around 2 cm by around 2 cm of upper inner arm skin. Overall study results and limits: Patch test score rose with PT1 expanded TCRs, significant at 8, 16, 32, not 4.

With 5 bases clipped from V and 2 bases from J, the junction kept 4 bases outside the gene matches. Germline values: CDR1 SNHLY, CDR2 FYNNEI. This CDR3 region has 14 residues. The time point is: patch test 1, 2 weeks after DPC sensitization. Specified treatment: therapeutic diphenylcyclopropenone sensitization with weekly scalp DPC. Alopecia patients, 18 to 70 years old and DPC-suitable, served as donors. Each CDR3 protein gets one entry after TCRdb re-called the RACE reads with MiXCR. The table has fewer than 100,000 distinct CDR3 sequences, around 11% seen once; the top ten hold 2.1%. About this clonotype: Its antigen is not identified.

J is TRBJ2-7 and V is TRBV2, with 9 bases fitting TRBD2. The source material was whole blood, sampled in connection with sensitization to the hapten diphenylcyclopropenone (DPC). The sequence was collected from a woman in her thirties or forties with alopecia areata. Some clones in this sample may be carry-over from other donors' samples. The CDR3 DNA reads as TGTGCCAGCAGTTCGGGACTAGCTACCTACGAGCAGTACTTC. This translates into CASSSGLATYEQYF.